The source of this T cell receptor (beta chain) is a study of blood T cell repertoires in COVID-19. Study information: The United States, Italy and Spain supplied acute and convalescent COVID-19 samples.

CDR1 and CDR2 from the germline V gene are SQVTM and ANQGSEA. V was trimmed by 5 bases and J by 7 bases, leaving 12 bases between them. CDR3 length: 13 amino acids. Original processing notes: Amplification of reference gene primers was used by the study to estimate nucleated cell counts. The data were produced by immunoSEQ multiplex PCR, yet TCRdb's version contains in-frame clones alone and is incomplete. The D gene and trimming were derived from the DNA, and the V and J assignments and clone size from that table. Here the sample spans about 120,000 clones, roughly 85% being singletons. This clone was detected a few times.

This receptor was obtained from a man younger than 40 with acute or convalescent COVID-19. Sequenced input: peripheral blood. The V gene is TRBV29-1, the J gene TRBJ1-6, with unresolved D. The CDR3 reads CSVRTRENSPLHF. As DNA, the CDR3 is TGCAGCGTTCGGACTCGAGAGAATTCACCCCTCCACTTT.